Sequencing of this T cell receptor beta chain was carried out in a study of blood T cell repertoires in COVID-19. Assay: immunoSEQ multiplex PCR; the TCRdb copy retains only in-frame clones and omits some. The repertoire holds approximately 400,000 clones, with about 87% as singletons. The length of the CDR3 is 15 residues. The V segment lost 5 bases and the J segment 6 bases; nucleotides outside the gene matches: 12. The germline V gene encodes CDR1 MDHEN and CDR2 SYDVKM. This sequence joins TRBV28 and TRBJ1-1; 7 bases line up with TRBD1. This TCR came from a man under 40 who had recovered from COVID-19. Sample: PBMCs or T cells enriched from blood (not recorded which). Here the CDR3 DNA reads TGTGCCAGCAGTCCCACCCCCAACCAGGGGGCTGAAGCTTTCTTT. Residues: CASSPTPNQGAEAFF.